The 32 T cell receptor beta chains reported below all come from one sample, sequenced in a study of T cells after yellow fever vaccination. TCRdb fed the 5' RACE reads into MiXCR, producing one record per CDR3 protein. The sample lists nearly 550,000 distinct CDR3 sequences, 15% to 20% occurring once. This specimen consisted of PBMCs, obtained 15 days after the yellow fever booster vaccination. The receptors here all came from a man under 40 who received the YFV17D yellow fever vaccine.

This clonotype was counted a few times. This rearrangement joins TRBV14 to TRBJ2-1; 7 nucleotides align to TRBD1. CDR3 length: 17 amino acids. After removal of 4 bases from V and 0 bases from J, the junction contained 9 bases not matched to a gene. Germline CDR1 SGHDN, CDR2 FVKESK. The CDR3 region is CASSPWDSFGSYNEQFF. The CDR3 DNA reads TGTGCCAGCAGCCCGTGGGACAGCTTTGGCTCCTACAATGAGCAGTTCTTC.

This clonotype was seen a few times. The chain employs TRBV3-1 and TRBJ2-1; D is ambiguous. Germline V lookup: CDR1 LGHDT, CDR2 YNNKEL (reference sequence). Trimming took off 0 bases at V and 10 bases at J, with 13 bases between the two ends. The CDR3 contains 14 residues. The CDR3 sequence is CASSQDPASREQFF. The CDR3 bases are TGTGCCAGCAGCCAAGACCCGGCTAGTCGGGAGCAGTTCTTC.

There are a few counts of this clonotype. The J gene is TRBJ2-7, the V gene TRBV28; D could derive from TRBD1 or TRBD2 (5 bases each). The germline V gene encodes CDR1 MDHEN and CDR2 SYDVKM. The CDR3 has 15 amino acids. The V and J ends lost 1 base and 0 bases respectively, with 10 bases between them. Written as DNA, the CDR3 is TGTGCCAGCAGTTTATTTGCAGGGAGCTCCTACGAGCAGTACTTC. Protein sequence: CASSLFAGSSYEQYF.

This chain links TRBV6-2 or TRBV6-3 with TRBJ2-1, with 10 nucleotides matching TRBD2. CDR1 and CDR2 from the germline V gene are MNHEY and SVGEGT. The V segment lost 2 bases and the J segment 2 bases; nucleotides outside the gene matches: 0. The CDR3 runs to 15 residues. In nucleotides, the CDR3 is TGTGCCAGCAGTTACACTAGCGGGGCCTACAATGAGCAGTTCTTC. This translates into CASSYTSGAYNEQFF.

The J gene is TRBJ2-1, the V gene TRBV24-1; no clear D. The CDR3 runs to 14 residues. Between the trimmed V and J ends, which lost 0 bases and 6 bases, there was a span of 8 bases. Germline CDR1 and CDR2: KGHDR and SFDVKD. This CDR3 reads CATSDLLPSNEQFF. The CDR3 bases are TGTGCCACCAGTGATTTGCTCCCTTCCAATGAGCAGTTCTTC.

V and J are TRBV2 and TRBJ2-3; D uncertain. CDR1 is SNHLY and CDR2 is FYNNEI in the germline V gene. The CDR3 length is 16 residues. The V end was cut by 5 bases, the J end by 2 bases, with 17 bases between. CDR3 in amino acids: CASSTPRATNTDTQYF. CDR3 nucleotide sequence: TGTGCCAGCAGTACCCCCCGGGCGACGAACACAGATACGCAGTATTTT.

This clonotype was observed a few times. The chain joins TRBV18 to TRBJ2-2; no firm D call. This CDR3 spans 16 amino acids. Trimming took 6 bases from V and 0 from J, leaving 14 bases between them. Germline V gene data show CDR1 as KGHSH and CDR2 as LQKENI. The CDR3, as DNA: TGTGCCAGCTCTCCCGTGAGCCGCGCGAACACCGGGGAGCTGTTTTTT. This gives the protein CASSPVSRANTGELFF.

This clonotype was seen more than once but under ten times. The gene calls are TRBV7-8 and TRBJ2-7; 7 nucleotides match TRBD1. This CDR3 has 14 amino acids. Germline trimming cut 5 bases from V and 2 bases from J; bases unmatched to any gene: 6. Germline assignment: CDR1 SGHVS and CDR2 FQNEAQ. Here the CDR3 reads CASSAGTVTYEQYF. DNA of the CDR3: TGTGCCAGCAGCGCCGGGACAGTAACCTACGAGCAGTACTTC.

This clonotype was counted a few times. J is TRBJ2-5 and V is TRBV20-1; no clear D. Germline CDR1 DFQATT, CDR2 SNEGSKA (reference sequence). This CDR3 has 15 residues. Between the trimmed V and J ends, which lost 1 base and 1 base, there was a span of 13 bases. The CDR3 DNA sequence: TGCAGTGCTAGAGTACCAACCCGGCCCCAAGAGACCCAGTACTTC. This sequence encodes CSARVPTRPQETQYF.

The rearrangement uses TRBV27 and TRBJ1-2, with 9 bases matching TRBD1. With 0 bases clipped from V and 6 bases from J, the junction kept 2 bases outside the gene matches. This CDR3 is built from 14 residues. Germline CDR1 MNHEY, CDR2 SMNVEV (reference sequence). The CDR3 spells CASSLSGTGNGYTF. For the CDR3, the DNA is TGTGCCAGCAGTTTATCCGGGACAGGGAATGGCTACACCTTC.

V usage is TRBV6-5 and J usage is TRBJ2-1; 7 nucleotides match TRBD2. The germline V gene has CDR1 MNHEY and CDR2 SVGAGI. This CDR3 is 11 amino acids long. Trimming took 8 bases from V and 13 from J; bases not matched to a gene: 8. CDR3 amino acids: CASGQGTNQFF. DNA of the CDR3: TGTGCCAGCGGGCAAGGGACTAACCAGTTCTTC.

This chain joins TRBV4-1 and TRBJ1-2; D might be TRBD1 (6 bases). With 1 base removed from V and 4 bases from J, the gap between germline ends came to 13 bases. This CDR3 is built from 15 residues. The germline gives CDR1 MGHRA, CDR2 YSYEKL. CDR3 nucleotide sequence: TGCGCCAGCAGCCAAGGGCAGTGGGGGGCCTATGGCTACACCTTC. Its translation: CASSQGQWGAYGYTF.

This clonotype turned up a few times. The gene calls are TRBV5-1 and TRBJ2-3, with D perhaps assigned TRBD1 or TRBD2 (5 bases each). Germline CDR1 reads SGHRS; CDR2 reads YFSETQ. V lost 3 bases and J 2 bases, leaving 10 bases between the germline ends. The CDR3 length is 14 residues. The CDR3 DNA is TGCGCCAGCAGCTCCGGGACCGCCACAGATACGCAGTATTTT. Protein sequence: CASSSGTATDTQYF.

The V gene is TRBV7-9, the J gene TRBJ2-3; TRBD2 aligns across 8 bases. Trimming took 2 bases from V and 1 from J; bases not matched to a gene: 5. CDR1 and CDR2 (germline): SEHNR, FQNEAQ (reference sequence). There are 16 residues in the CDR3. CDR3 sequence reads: CASSLKSGSGTDTQYF. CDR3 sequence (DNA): TGTGCCAGCAGCTTAAAAAGCGGGAGCGGCACAGATACGCAGTATTTT.

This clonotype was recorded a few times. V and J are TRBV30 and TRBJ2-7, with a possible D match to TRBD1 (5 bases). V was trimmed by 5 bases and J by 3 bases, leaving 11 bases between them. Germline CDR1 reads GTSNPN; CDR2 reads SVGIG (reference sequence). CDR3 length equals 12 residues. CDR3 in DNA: TGTGCCTGGGGCAGGGCCCTCTACGAGCAGTACTTC. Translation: CAWGRALYEQYF.

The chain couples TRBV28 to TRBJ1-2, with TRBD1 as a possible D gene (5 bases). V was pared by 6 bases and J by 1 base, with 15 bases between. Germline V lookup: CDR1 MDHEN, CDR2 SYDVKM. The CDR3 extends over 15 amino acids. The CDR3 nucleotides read TGTGCCAGCAGCCCGGGAGGGACCTTTAACTATGGCTACACCTTC. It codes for CASSPGGTFNYGYTF.

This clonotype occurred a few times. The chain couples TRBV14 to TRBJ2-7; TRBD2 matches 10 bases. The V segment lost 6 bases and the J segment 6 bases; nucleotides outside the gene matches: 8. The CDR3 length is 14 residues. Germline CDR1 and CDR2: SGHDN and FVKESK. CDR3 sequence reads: CASREAGGPFEQYF. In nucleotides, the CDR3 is TGTGCCAGCAGAGAAGCGGGAGGGCCTTTCGAGCAGTACTTC.

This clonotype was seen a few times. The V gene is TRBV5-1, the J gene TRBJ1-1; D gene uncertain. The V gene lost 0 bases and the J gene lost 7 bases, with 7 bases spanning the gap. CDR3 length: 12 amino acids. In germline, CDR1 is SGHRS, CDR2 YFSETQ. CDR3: CASSLESGEAFF. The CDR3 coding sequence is TGCGCCAGCAGCTTGGAATCCGGTGAAGCTTTCTTT. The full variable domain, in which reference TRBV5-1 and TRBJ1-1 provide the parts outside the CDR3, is KAGVTQTPRYLIKTRGQQVTLSCSPISGHRSVSWYQQTPGQGLQFLFEYFSETQRNKGNFPGRFSGRQFSNSRSEMNVSTLELGDSALYLCASSLESGEAFFGQGTRLTVV.

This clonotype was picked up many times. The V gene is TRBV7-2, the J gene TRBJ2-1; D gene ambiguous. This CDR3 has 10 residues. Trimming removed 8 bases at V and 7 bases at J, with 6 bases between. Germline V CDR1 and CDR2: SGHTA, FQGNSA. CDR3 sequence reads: CASGLNEQFF. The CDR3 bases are TGTGCCAGCGGTCTAAATGAGCAGTTCTTC.

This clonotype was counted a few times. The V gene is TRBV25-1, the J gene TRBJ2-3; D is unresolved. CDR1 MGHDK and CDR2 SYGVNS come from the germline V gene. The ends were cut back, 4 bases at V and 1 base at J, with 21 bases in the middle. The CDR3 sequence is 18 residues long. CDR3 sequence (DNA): TGTGCCAGCAGTGCCGCAGAGGTGTTGGCTTCCGGCACAGATACGCAGTATTTT. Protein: CASSAAEVLASGTDTQYF.

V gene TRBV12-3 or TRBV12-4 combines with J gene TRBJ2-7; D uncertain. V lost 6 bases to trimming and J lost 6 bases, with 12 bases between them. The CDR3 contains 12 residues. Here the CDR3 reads CASSPARTEQYF. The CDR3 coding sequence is TGTGCCAGCAGCCCGGCCCGTACCGAGCAGTACTTC.

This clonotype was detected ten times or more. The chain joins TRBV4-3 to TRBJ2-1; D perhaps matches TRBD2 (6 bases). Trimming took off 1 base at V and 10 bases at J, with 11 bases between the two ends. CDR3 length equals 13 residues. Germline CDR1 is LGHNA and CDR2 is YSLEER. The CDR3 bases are TGCGCCAGCAGCCAAGGTTCCAGCGGGGAGCAGTTCTTC. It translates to CASSQGSSGEQFF.

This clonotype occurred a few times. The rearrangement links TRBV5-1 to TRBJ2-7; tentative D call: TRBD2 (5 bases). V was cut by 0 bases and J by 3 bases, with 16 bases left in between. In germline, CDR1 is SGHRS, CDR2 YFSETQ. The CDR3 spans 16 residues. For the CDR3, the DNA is TGCGCCAGCAGCTTGGTCTGGCAGCGGTCTCTCTACGAGCAGTACTTC. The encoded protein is CASSLVWQRSLYEQYF.

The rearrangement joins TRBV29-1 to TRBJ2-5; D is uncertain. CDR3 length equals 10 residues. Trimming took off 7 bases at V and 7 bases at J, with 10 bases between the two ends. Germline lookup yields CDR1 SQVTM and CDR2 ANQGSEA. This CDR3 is CSGLSGTQYF. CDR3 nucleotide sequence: TGCAGCGGCCTTAGTGGGACCCAGTACTTC.

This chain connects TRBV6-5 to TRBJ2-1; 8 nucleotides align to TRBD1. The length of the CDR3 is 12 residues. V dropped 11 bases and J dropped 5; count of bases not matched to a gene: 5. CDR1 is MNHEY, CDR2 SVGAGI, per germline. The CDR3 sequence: CAGGQGDNEQFF. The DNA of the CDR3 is TGTGCCGGTGGACAGGGAGACAATGAGCAGTTCTTC.

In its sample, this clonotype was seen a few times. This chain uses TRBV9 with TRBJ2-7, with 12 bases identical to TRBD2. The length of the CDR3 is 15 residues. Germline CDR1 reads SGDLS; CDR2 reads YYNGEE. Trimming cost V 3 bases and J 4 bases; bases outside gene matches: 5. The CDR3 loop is CASSAGLAGLYEQYF. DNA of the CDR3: TGTGCCAGCAGCGCAGGACTAGCGGGACTATACGAGCAGTACTTC.

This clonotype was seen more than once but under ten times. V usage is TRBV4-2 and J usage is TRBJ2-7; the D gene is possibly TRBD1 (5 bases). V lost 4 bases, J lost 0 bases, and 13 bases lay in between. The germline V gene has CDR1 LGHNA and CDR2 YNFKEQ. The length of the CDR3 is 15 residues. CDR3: CASSPTDTFSYEQYF. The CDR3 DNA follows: TGTGCCAGCAGCCCAACGGACACATTCTCCTACGAGCAGTACTTC.

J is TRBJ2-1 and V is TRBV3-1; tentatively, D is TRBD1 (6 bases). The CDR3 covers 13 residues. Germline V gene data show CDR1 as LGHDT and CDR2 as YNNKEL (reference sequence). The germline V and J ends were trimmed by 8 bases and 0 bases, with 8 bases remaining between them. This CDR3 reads CASGGHSYNEQFF. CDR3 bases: TGTGCCAGCGGGGGCCACTCCTACAATGAGCAGTTCTTC.

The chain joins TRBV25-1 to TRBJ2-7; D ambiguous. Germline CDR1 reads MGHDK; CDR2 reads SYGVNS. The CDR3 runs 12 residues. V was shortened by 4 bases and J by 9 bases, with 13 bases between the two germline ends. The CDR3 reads CASSVESWAQYF. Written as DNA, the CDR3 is TGTGCCAGCAGTGTCGAATCGTGGGCGCAGTACTTC.

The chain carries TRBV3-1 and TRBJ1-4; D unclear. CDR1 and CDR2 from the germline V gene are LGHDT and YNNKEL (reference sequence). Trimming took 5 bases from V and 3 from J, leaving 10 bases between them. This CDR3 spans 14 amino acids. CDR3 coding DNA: TGTGCCAGCAGCTCCCGACTTGCTAATGAAAAACTGTTTTTT. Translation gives CASSSRLANEKLFF.

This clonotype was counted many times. CDR3 in amino acids: CASSRDRGGLNTEAFF. In nucleotides, the CDR3 is TGCGCCAGCAGCCGGGACAGGGGGGGCCTGAACACTGAAGCTTTCTTT. The chain uses TRBV4-3 and TRBJ1-1; 11 positions agree with TRBD1. Germline loops: CDR1 LGHNA, CDR2 YSLEER. The V gene end was trimmed by 4 bases and the J gene end by 0 bases; junction bases not matched to a gene: 4. CDR3 length: 16 amino acids.

The CDR3 DNA follows: TGTGCCAGCAGCTTAAGACTAGCGGGAGTAACCGGGGAGCTGTTTTTT. Amino acid sequence: CASSLRLAGVTGELFF. J is TRBJ2-2 and V is TRBV7-2, with 12 bases identical to TRBD2. V lost 2 bases to trimming and J lost 5 bases; unmatched junction nucleotides: 3. Germline CDR1 is SGHTA and CDR2 is FQGNSA. The CDR3 is 16 amino acids. The variable domain in full, completed from reference TRBV7-2 and TRBJ2-2, reads GAGVSQSPSNKVTEKGKDVELRCDPISGHTALYWYRQSLGQGLEFLIYFQGNSAPDKSGLPSDRFSAERTGGSVSTLTIQRTQQEDSAVYLCASSLRLAGVTGELFFGEGSRLTVL.